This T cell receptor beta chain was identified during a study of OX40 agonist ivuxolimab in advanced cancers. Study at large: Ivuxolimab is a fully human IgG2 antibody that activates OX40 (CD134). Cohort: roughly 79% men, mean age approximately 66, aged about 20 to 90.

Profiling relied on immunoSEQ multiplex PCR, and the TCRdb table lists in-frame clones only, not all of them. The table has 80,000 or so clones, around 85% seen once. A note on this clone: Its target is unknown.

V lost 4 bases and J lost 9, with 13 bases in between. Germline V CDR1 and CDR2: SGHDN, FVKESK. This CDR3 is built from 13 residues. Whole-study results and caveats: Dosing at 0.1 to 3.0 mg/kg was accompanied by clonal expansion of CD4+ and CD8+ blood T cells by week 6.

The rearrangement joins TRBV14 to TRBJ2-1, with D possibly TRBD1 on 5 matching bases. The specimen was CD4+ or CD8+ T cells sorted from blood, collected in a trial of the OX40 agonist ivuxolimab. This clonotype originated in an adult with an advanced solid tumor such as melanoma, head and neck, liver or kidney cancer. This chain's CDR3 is CASSPQRGSEQFF. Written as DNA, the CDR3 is TGTGCCAGCAGCCCTCAAAGGGGCAGTGAGCAGTTCTTC.